This T cell receptor (beta chain) was found in a study of T cells in Graves' hyperthyroidism and ophthalmopathy. Per the germline V gene, CDR1 is MNHEY and CDR2 is SMNVEV (reference sequence). CDR3 size: 17 residues. With 6 bases removed from V and 0 bases from J, the gap between germline ends came to 18 bases. At least ten counts were recorded for this clonotype. Its target is unknown. TCR beta CDR3 sequences were amplified from RNA transcripts. A set of HTBI primers served as the primers for a first-round RT-PCR of the TCR CDR3. Using its own MiXCR run on the multiplex PCR reads, TCRdb lists one record per CDR3 protein. The profile shows around 420,000 distinct CDR3 sequences, about an eighth of them singletons. Hyperthyroidism in the patients, aged 18 to 65, was newly diagnosed and under 2 months in duration. Study-wide points: Ophthalmopathy was separated from stable hyperthyroidism by a 13 V-J model. Most thyroid clonotypes that were expanded above 0.001 also turned up in blood.

The TCR comes from a woman in her late teens or twenties with Graves' hyperthyroidism. The J gene is TRBJ1-5, the V gene TRBV27; maybe TRBD1 (5 bases). What was sequenced was blood. CDR3 bases: TGTGCCAGCAGCCTCGGGGGAGGACCCTATAGCAATCAGCCCCAGCATTTT. As protein: CASSLGGGPYSNQPQHF.